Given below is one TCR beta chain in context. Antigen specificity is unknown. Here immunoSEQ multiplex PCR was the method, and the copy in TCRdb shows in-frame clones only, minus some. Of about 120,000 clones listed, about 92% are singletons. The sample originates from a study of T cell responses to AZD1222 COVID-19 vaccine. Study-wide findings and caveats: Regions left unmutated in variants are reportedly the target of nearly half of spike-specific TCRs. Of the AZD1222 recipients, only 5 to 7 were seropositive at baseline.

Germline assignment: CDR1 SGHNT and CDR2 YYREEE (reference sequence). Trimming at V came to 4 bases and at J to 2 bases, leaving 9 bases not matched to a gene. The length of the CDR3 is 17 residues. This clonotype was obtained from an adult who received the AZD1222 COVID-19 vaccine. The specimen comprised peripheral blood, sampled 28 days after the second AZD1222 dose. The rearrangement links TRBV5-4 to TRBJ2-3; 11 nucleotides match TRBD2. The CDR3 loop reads CASSPSIAGGNTDTQYF. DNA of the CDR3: TGTGCCAGCAGCCCATCCATAGCGGGAGGGAACACAGATACGCAGTATTTT.